This T cell receptor beta chain was documented in a study of PD-L1 blockade in urothelial cancer. The CDR3 is 13 amino acids. Germline V gives CDR1 SGHTS, CDR2 YDEGEE. Trimming removed 0 bases from V and 8 bases from J, with 12 bases in between. The study collected 1 to 8 samples per patient, pretreatment and on-treatment. Produced via immunoSEQ multiplex PCR; TCRdb's table is partial and in-frame only. This table has around 100,000 clones, around 85% appearing once. The specimen was PBMCs, collected around atezolizumab (anti-PD-L1) treatment. The chain uses TRBV5-8 and TRBJ2-7, with a weak D call TRBD2 (6 bases). This TCR came from a man in his fifties with urothelial cancer. This chain's CDR3 is CASSLGGEPKQYF. The CDR3 coding sequence is TGTGCCAGCAGCTTGGGCGGGGAGCCTAAGCAGTACTTC.